Sequencing of this T cell receptor beta chain was carried out in a study of T cells in Graves' hyperthyroidism and ophthalmopathy. Authors of the study amplified TCR beta CDR3 regions from RNA transcripts. The TCR CDR3 was amplified in a first-round RT-PCR using the HTBI primer set. TCRdb reprocessed the multiplex PCR reads via MiXCR and lists one record per CDR3 protein. The sample lists hundreds of thousands of distinct CDR3 sequences; around 15% were seen once. Ophthalmopathy cases met thresholds of Clinical Activity Score at least 3, NOSPECS grade at least 4 and duration under 3 months. Clinical symptoms, serum thyroxine, TRAb, thyroid ultrasound and orbital computed tomography established diagnosis. This clonotype was seen at least ten times. The germline V and J ends were trimmed by 6 bases and 1 base, with 9 bases remaining between them. This CDR3 comprises 13 residues. Germline CDR1 MDHEN, CDR2 SYDVKM.

Sequencing was performed on blood. This receptor was obtained from a woman aged 60-75 years with Graves' ophthalmopathy. The rearrangement joins TRBV28 to TRBJ1-1; D gene ambiguous. In nucleotides, the CDR3 is TGTGCCAGCAGCAGACCCCCGAACACTGAAGCTTTCTTT. This translates into CASSRPPNTEAFF.